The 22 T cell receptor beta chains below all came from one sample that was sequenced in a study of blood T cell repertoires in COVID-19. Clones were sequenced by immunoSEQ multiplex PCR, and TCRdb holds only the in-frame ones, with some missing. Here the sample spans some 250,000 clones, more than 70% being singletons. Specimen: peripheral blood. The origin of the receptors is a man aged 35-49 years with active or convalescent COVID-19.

CDR3 amino acids: CASSQGRVGGYTF. The CDR3 DNA reads TGTGCCAGCAGCCAAGGCAGGGTAGGTGGCTACACCTTC. The V call is TRBV4-2, the J call TRBJ1-2; perhaps TRBD1 as D (5 bases). The CDR3 contains 13 residues. Between the trimmed V and J ends, which lost 1 base and 7 bases, there was a span of 10 bases. CDR1 is LGHNA, CDR2 YNFKEQ, per germline.

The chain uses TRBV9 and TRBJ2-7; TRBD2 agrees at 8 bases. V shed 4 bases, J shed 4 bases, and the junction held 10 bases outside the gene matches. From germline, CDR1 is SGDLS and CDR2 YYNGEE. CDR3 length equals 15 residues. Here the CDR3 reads CASSPMGAGVYEQYF. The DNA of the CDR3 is TGTGCCAGCAGCCCCATGGGAGCGGGGGTGTACGAGCAGTACTTC.

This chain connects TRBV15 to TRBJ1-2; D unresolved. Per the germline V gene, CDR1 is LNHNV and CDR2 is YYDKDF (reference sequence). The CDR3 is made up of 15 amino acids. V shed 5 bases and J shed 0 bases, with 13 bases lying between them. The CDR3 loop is CATSPQRGSNYGYTF. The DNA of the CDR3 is TGTGCCACCAGCCCCCAGCGGGGATCTAACTATGGCTACACCTTC.

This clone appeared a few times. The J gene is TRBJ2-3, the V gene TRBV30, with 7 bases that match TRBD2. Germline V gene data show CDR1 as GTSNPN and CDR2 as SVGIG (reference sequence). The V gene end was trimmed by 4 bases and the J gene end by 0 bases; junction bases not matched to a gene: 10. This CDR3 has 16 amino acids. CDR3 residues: CAWKYAGAVSTDTQYF. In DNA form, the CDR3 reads TGTGCCTGGAAGTATGCGGGAGCGGTGAGCACAGATACGCAGTATTTT. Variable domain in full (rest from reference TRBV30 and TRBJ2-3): SQTIHQWPATLVQPVGSPLSLECTVEGTSNPNLYWYRQAAGRGLQLLFYSVGIGQISSEVPQNLSASRPQDRQFILSSKKLLLSDSGFYLCAWKYAGAVSTDTQYFGPGTRLTVL.

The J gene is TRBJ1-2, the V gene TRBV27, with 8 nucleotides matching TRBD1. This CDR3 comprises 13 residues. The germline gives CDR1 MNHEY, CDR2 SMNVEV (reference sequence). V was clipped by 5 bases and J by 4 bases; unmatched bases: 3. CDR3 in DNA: TGTGCCAGCAGTAGGGGACAGGTCTATGGCTACACCTTC. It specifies CASSRGQVYGYTF.

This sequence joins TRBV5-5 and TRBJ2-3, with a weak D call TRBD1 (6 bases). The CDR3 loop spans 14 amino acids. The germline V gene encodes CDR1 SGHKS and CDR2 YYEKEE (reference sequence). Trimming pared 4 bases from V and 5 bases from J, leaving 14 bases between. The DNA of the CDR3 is TGTGCCAGCAGCCCCGGGACAATGATAGATACGCAGTATTTT. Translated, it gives CASSPGTMIDTQYF.

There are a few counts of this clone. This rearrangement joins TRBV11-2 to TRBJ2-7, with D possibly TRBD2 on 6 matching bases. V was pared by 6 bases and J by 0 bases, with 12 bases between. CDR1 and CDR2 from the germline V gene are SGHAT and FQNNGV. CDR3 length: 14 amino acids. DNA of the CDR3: TGTGCCAGCAGTCCCCCCGGGGGCTCCTACGAGCAGTACTTC. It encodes CASSPPGGSYEQYF.

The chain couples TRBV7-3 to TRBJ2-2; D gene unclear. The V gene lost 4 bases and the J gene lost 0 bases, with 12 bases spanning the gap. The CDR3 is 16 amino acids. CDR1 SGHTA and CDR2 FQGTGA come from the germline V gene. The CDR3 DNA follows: TGTGCCAGCAGCTCCTCCTTTACACCGAACACCGGGGAGCTGTTTTTT. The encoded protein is CASSSSFTPNTGELFF.

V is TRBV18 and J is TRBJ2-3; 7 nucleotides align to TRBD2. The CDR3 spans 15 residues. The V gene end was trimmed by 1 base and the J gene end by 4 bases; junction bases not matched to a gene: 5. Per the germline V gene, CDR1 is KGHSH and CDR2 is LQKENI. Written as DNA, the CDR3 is TGTGCCAGCTCACCACGGACGGGGGGAGCAGATACGCAGTATTTT. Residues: CASSPRTGGADTQYF.

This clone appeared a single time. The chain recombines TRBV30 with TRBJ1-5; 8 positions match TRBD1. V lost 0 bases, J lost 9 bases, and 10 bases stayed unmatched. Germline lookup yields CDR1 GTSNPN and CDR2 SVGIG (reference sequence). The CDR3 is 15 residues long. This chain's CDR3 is CAWSVGDRPSGPQHF. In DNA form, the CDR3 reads TGTGCCTGGAGTGTAGGGGACAGGCCCTCGGGGCCCCAGCATTTT.

The CDR3 is CASSLETGLYEQYF. The CDR3 bases are TGTGCCAGCAGTTTGGAAACAGGCCTCTACGAGCAGTACTTC. The genes are TRBV6-5 and TRBJ2-7; D may be TRBD1 (5 bases). The CDR3 sequence is 14 residues long. The V end lost 4 bases, the J end lost 3 bases, and 13 bases lay between the germline ends. CDR1 is MNHEY, CDR2 SVGAGI, per germline.

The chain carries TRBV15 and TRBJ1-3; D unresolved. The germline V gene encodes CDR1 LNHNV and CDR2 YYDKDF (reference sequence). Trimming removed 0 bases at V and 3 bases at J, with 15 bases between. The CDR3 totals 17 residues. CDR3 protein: CATSRDRIFGGGNTIYF. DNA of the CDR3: TGTGCCACCAGCAGAGATCGGATCTTTGGAGGTGGAAACACCATATATTTT. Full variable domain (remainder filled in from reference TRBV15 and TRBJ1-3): DAMVIQNPRYQVTQFGKPVTLSCSQTLNHNVMYWYQQKSSQAPKLLFHYYDKDFNNEADTPDNFQSRRPNTSFCFLDIRSPGLGDTAMYLCATSRDRIFGGGNTIYFGEGSWLTVV.

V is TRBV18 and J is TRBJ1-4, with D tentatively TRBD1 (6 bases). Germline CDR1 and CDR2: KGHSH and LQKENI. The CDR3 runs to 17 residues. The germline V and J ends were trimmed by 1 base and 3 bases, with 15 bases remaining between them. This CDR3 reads CASSPRGGQRSNEKLFF. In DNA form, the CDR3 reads TGTGCCAGCTCACCACGAGGGGGTCAGAGGTCTAATGAAAAACTGTTTTTT. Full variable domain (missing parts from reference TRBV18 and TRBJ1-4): NAGVMQNPRHLVRRRGQEARLRCSPMKGHSHVYWYRQLPEEGLKFMVYLQKENIIDESGMPKERFSAEFPKEGPSILRIQQVVRGDSAAYFCASSPRGGQRSNEKLFFGSGTQLSVL.

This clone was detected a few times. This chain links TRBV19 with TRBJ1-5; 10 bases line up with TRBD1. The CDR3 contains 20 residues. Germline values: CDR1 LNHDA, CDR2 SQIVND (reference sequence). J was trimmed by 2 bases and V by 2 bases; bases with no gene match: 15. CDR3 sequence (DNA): TGTGCCAGTAGTATAATTTCCGGGACAGGGGCCGCTTCGGGCAATCAGCCCCAGCATTTT. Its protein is CASSIISGTGAASGNQPQHF.

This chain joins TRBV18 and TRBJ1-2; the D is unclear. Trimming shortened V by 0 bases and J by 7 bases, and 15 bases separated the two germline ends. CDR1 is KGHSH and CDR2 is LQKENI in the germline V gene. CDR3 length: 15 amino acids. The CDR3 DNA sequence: TGTGCCAGCTCACCACCTGATAACAGTGCGGGTGGCTACACCTTC. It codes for CASSPPDNSAGGYTF.

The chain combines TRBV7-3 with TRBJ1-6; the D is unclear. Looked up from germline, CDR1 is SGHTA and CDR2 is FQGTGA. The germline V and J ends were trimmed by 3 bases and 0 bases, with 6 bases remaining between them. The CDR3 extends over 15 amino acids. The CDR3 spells CASSFGSSYNSPLHF. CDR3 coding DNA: TGTGCCAGCAGCTTTGGCAGCTCCTATAATTCACCCCTCCACTTT.

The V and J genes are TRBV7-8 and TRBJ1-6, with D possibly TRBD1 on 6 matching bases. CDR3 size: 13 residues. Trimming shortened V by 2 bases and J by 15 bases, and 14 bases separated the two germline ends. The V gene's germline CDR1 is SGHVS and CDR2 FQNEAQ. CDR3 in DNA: TGTGCCAGCAGCTTAAGTGACAGGCAGATCCTCCACTTT. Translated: CASSLSDRQILHF.

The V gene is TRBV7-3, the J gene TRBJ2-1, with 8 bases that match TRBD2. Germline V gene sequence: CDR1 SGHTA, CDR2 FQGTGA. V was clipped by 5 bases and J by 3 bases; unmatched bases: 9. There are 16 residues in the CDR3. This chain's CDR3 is CASSAYGGGNYNEQFF. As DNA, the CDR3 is TGTGCCAGCAGCGCCTACGGCGGGGGGAACTACAATGAGCAGTTCTTC.

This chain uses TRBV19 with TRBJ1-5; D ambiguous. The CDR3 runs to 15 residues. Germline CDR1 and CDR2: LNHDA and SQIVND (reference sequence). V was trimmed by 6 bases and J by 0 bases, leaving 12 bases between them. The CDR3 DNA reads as TGTGCCAGTAGCATCCTCCGGGTTAGCAATCAGCCCCAGCATTTT. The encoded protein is CASSILRVSNQPQHF.

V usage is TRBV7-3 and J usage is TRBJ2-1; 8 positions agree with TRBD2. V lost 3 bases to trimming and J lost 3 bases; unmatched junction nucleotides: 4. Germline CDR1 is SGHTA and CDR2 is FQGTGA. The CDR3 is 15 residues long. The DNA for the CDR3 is TGTGCCAGCAGCTTCAGCGGGGGAAGCTACAATGAGCAGTTCTTC. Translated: CASSFSGGSYNEQFF.

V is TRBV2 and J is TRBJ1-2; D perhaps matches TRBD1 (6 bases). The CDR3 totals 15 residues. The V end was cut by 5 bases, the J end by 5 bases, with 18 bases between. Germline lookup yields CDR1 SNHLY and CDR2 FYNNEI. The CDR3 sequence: CASSTGTLLTYGYTF. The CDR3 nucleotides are TGTGCCAGCAGTACCGGGACACTATTGACTTATGGCTACACCTTC.

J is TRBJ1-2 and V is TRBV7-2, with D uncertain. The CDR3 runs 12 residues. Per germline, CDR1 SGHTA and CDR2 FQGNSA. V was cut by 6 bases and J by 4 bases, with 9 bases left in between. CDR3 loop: CASRTELYGYTF. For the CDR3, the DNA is TGTGCCAGCAGAACAGAGCTCTATGGCTACACCTTC.